This record covers a single T cell receptor beta chain. This clonotype was seen at least ten times. Its antigen target is currently unknown. Within one base of it there is no much larger clone, and no base qualities were kept. Library preparation used 5' RACE. The instrument was an Illumina MiSeq. Through fastp at Q25 and MiXCR, TCRdb rebuilt clones from the public reads, retaining in-frame beta chains. Identical CDR3 protein sequences are pooled into one entry, listed with their most common genes and DNA. The sample table lists about 96,000 distinct CDR3 sequences, roughly a sixth of them with a count of one. The ten largest clones capture under 7.5% of the sample. V gives up 3 bases and J gives up 9 bases, and the segment between their germline ends measures 12 bases. The germline V gene yields MDHEN for CDR1 and SYDVKM for CDR2. The CDR3 goes from the cysteine to the phenylalanine over 13 residues. The kept DNA is CDR3 alone, 39 bases in frame from the first base.

The data were taken from a study of T cells of healthy individuals (dated by TCRdb to between 2017 and 2018). The clonotype originates from a human donor in good health. Recombination joined TRBV28 with TRBJ2-1, and possibly TRBD1, on 5 matching bases. The DNA sequence is as follows: TGTGCCAGCAGTTTTACTACAGGTTTTGAGCAGTTCTTC. Its product reads: CASSFTTGFEQFF.